This passage covers 20 T cell receptor beta chains from one sample sequenced in a study of cytomegalovirus exposure and HLA in healthy donors. Both 60 Vbeta primers and 13 Jbeta primers went into the PCR. Produced via immunoSEQ multiplex PCR; TCRdb's table is partial and in-frame only. This sample carries about 160,000 clones, 85% of them seen once, and the ten largest clones take 1%. Sequencing input: PBMCs. Source of these receptors: a boy aged 2 to 10 in good health and CMV-seronegative.

The chain combines TRBV7-2 with TRBJ2-1; TRBD1 matches 7 bases. In germline, CDR1 is SGHTA, CDR2 FQGNSA. The length of the CDR3 is 15 residues. V was pared by 1 base and J by 4 bases, with 4 bases of the junction left unmatched. The CDR3 is CASSLDRGEYNEQFF. In DNA form, the CDR3 reads TGTGCCAGCAGCTTAGACAGGGGAGAATACAATGAGCAGTTCTTC.

V gene TRBV18 combines with J gene TRBJ1-5; 7 bases align to TRBD1. Germline CDR1 KGHSH, CDR2 LQKENI. CDR3 length: 16 amino acids. The V and J ends lost 5 bases and 3 bases, in that order; junction bases with no gene match: 10. CDR3 DNA sequence: TGTGCCAGCTCAGCCCCCTCGACAGGGATCAATCAGCCCCAGCATTTT. Its translation is CASSAPSTGINQPQHF.

The chain employs TRBV28 and TRBJ1-4, with no clear D. This CDR3 is 14 amino acids long. The germline gives CDR1 MDHEN, CDR2 SYDVKM. The ends were cut back, 10 bases at V and 11 bases at J, with 23 bases in the middle. CDR3 in amino acids: CATQFREATLKLFF. In DNA, the CDR3 is TGTGCCACTCAATTTCGGGAGGCGACATTGAAACTGTTTTTT.

This clone has only a few counts. This sequence joins TRBV21-1 and TRBJ2-1; the tabulated D call, TRBD2, remains unverified against the DNA. TRBV21-1 is a pseudogene segment. The CDR3 runs 13 residues. The CDR3 is CASSKGRTNKQFF. In DNA, the CDR3 is TGTGCCAGCAGCAAAGGTAGGACTAATAAGCAGTTCTTC.

V is TRBV6-5 and J is TRBJ2-3, with 7 nucleotides matching TRBD2. Germline CDR1 and CDR2: MNHEY and SVGAGI. The CDR3 is 15 amino acids. J gave up 0 bases and V 2 bases, and 2 bases lay outside the gene matches. In nucleotides, the CDR3 is TGTGCCAGCAGTTACGGTAGCGGGAGCACAGATACGCAGTATTTT. Protein: CASSYGSGSTDTQYF.

V usage is TRBV6-1 and J usage is TRBJ2-1; a possible D gene is TRBD2 (6 bases). The CDR3 contains 14 residues. Per germline, CDR1 MNHNS and CDR2 SASEGT. The ends were cut back, 3 bases at V and 4 bases at J, with 10 bases in the middle. CDR3 loop: CASSDPGAYNEQFF. CDR3 sequence (DNA): TGTGCCAGCAGTGACCCGGGAGCTTACAATGAGCAGTTCTTC.

Points on this clone: One end of the junction does not line up with germline, which may come from a read error. V and J are TRBV7-9 and TRBJ1-1; unclear D gene. The CDR3 covers 15 residues. Germline values: CDR1 SEHNR, CDR2 FQNEAQ (reference sequence). The CDR3 region is CSSSYEWEENTEAFF. For the CDR3, the DNA is TGTTCCAGCAGCTACGAATGGGAGGAGAACACTGAAGCTTTCTTT.

This clone was detected a few times. The chain employs TRBV10-3 and TRBJ1-5, with a weak D call TRBD1 (5 bases). Germline V gene lookup returns CDR1 ENHRY and CDR2 SYGVKD. The CDR3 covers 16 residues. Trimming shortened V by 6 bases and J by 0 bases, and 15 bases separated the two germline ends. The CDR3 loop is CAIRGGDRFSNQPQHF. The CDR3 coding sequence is TGTGCCATCAGGGGCGGGGACCGGTTTAGCAATCAGCCCCAGCATTTT.

The chain recombines TRBV25-1 with TRBJ2-5; D remains ambiguous. CDR3 size: 12 residues. Germline CDR1 MGHDK, CDR2 SYGVNS. V lost 5 bases and J lost 3, with 7 bases in between. The CDR3 is CASSRQEETQYF. CDR3 nucleotide sequence: TGTGCCAGCAGTCGGCAGGAAGAGACCCAGTACTTC.

This sequence joins TRBV6-5 and TRBJ1-1, with D perhaps TRBD1 (6 bases). CDR1 and CDR2 (germline): MNHEY, SVGAGI. This CDR3 has 16 residues. Trimming removed 0 bases at V and 3 bases at J, with 14 bases between. CDR3 bases: TGTGCCAGCAGTTACTCTTGGGGGGGGCTGGACACTGAAGCTTTCTTT. It codes for CASSYSWGGLDTEAFF.

This rearrangement joins TRBV15 to TRBJ2-3, with D possibly matching TRBD1 (5 bases). The germline CDR1 and CDR2 sequences are LNHNV and YYDKDF (reference sequence). The CDR3 sequence is 14 residues long. The germline V and J ends were trimmed by 8 bases and 1 base, with 13 bases remaining between them. CDR3: CATGVGAGTDTQYF. CDR3 nucleotide sequence: TGTGCCACCGGGGTAGGGGCTGGCACAGATACGCAGTATTTT.

The chain is built from TRBV9 and TRBJ1-2; no clear D. CDR1 SGDLS and CDR2 YYNGEE come from the germline V gene. The CDR3 loop spans 13 amino acids. Trimming cost V 0 bases and J 4 bases, with 7 bases left between them. The chain's CDR3 is CASSVEGVYGYTF. The CDR3 bases are TGTGCCAGCAGCGTAGAAGGAGTCTATGGCTACACCTTC.

This clone was observed a single time. The chain couples TRBV5-4 to TRBJ2-1, with D possibly matching TRBD2 (5 bases). Germline lookup yields CDR1 SGHNT and CDR2 YYREEE (reference sequence). Trimming shortened V by 3 bases and J by 9 bases, and 19 bases separated the two germline ends. This CDR3 is 15 amino acids long. The CDR3 sequence: CASSSGECRNGEQFF. The CDR3 region has the DNA TGTGCCAGCAGCTCCGGGGAATGCCGGAACGGTGAGCAGTTCTTC.

As concerns this clone: The sample has other DNA sequences that encode this CDR3 too. The rearrangement links TRBV2 to TRBJ1-5; 10 nucleotides match TRBD1. V trimming: 6 bases; J trimming: 2 bases; junction bases outside the gene matches: 4. This CDR3 is 15 amino acids long. Germline CDR1 is SNHLY and CDR2 is FYNNEI. CDR3 in amino acids: CASSAGTGGNQPQHF. CDR3 in DNA: TGTGCCAGCAGCGCCGGGACAGGGGGCAATCAGCCCCAGCATTTT. Full variable domain (missing parts from reference TRBV2 and TRBJ1-5): EPEVTQTPSHQVTQMGQEVILRCVPISNHLYFYWYRQILGQKVEFLVSFYNNEISEKSEIFDDQFSVERPDGSNFTLKIRSTKLEDSAMYFCASSAGTGGNQPQHFGDGTRLSIL.

This chain connects TRBV6-1 to TRBJ1-2; TRBD1 matches 10 bases. The CDR3 length is 17 residues. The trim removed 4 bases at V and 4 bases at J, leaving 12 bases unmatched. In germline, CDR1 is MNHNS, CDR2 SASEGT. CDR3 nucleotide sequence: TGTGCCAGCAGTGGAGAGGGGACAGGGGCGTCGGGCTATGGCTACACCTTC. It codes for CASSGEGTGASGYGYTF.

The chain recombines TRBV11-2 with TRBJ2-2, with D uncertain. Trimming left V 8 bases short and J 1 base short, with 14 bases between. Germline lookup yields CDR1 SGHAT and CDR2 FQNNGV. The CDR3 sequence is 15 residues long. Here the CDR3 DNA reads TGTGCCAGCCTAAAAGTTTCGGGGAACACCGGGGAGCTGTTTTTT. Its protein product is CASLKVSGNTGELFF.

The chain uses TRBV2 and TRBJ1-3; no reliable D call. Germline CDR1 reads SNHLY; CDR2 reads FYNNEI. The CDR3 has 13 residues. The germline V and J ends were trimmed by 9 bases and 3 bases, with 12 bases remaining between them. CDR3 amino acids: CARESSSGNTIYF. CDR3 nucleotide sequence: TGTGCCAGAGAGAGCTCTAGTGGAAACACCATATATTTT.

The chain links TRBV7-9 to TRBJ1-2; 9 bases map to TRBD1. V gave up 3 bases and J gave up 7 bases; unmatched junction bases: 9. This CDR3 comprises 15 residues. In germline, CDR1 is SEHNR, CDR2 FQNEAQ (reference sequence). CDR3 in DNA: TGTGCCAGCAGCTTCACCGGGACAGGGAGAGGTGGCTACACCTTC. The encoded protein is CASSFTGTGRGGYTF. Full variable domain (missing parts from reference TRBV7-9 and TRBJ1-2): DTGVSQNPRHKITKRGQNVTFRCDPISEHNRLYWYRQTLGQGPEFLTYFQNEAQLEKSRLLSDRFSAERPKGSFSTLEIQRTEQGDSAMYLCASSFTGTGRGGYTFGSGTRLTVV.

The rearrangement links TRBV5-4 to TRBJ1-2; TRBD1 aligns across 7 bases. The CDR3 length is 14 residues. V trimming: 4 bases; J trimming: 8 bases; junction bases outside the gene matches: 11. CDR1 is SGHNT and CDR2 is YYREEE in the germline V gene (reference sequence). As DNA, the CDR3 is TGTGCCAGCAGCCCCCCCGACAGGGAATACGGCTACACCTTC. Translating gives CASSPPDREYGYTF.

This chain joins TRBV5-1 and TRBJ2-7, with 9 bases aligning to TRBD1. The CDR3 is 17 residues long. Germline V gives CDR1 SGHRS, CDR2 YFSETQ. Unmatched junction bases numbered 18, after V lost 5 bases and J lost 6 bases. CDR3 bases: TGCGCCAGCAGTCCCAAACGTTTTGGGGACAGGGATATCGAGCAGTACTTC. Translating it yields CASSPKRFGDRDIEQYF.